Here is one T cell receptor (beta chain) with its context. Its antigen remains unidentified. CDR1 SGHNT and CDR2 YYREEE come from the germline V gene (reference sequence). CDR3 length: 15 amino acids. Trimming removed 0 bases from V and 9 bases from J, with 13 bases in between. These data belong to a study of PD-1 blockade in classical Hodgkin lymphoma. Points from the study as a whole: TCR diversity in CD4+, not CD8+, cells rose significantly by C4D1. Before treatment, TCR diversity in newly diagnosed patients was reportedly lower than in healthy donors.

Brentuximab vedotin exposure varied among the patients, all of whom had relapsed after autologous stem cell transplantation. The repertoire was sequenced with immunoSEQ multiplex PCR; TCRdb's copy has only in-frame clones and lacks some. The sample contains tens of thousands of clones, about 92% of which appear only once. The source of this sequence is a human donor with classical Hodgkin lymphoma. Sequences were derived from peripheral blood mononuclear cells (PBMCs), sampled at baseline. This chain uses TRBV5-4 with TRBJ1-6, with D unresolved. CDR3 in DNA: TGTGCCAGCAGCTTGGGGGTTGAGGCCCCTTCACCCCTCCACTTT. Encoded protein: CASSLGVEAPSPLHF.